This T cell receptor beta chain emerged from a study of shared clonotypes between healthy human individuals. Measured with immunoSEQ multiplex PCR; TCRdb has only the in-frame clones, and not every one. The table records some 600,000 clones, about 96% of them present only once. As regards this clone: Its antigen is unidentified.

Study-level points and caveats: The generation probabilities recorded for non-shared clonotypes fell below those of clonotypes shared by all four donors. Several donors held around 5% of naive CD4 clonotypes in common.

Only CD45RO-negative cells positively selected for CCR7 counted as naive CD8 cells, so terminally differentiated effector memory CD45RA+ cells were excluded. This clonotype was sampled from a young woman in good health. Sequenced material: naive CD8+ T cells sorted from blood.

In DNA, the CDR3 is TGTGCCAGCAGTCGGACGGGGGACACTGAAGCTTTCTTT. Its protein product is CASSRTGDTEAFF. The V call is TRBV27, the J call TRBJ1-1, with D possibly TRBD1 on 5 matching bases. The CDR3 covers 13 residues. V lost 5 bases to trimming and J lost 3 bases, with 10 bases between them. Per germline, CDR1 MNHEY and CDR2 SMNVEV (reference sequence).